The following is a T cell receptor beta chain sequence with its context. Per the original data handling: Estimated nucleated cell counts came from reference gene primer amplification. The repertoire was sequenced with immunoSEQ multiplex PCR; TCRdb's copy has only in-frame clones and lacks some. V and J calls and clone size are those listed in that table; D and trimming were worked out from the DNA. This sample has 140,000 to 150,000 clones, with about 89% found just once. The data derive from a study of blood T cell repertoires in COVID-19. Overall study context: Specimens from acute and convalescent COVID-19 originated in the United States, Italy and Spain. T cells, B-cell-depleted T cells, or PBMCs supplied cDNA or gDNA.

This CDR3 has 15 residues. Germline assignment: CDR1 SGHTA and CDR2 FQGNSA. V lost 4 bases to trimming and J lost 2 bases, with 14 bases between them. The chain joins TRBV7-2 to TRBJ1-2, with D possibly TRBD1 on 6 matching bases. The receptor comes from a man aged 60 to 75 with active or convalescent COVID-19. Sequenced sample: peripheral blood. Here the CDR3 DNA reads TGTGCCAGCAGCTCCGAAGGGGGACCCAACTATGGCTACACCTTC. Residues: CASSSEGGPNYGYTF.